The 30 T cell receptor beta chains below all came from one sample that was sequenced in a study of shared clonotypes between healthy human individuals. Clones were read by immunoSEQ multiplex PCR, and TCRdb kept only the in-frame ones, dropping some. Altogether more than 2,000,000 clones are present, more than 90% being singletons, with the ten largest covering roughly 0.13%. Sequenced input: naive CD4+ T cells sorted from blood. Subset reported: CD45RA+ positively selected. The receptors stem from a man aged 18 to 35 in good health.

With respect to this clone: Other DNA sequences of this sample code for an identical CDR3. CDR3 region: CASSLVAGQPQHF. The CDR3, as DNA: TGTGCCAGCAGCTTAGTCGCCGGCCAGCCCCAGCATTTT. This rearrangement joins TRBV7-6 to TRBJ1-5; D remains unclear. Germline assignment: CDR1 SGHVS and CDR2 FNYEAQ. Trimming pared 1 base from V and 7 bases from J, leaving 8 bases between. This CDR3 is 13 amino acids long.

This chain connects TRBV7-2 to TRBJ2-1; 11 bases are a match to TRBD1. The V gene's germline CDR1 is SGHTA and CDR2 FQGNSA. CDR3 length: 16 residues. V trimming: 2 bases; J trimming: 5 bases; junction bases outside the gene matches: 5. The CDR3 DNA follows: TGTGCCAGCAGCTTACAGCCGGGACAGGGGGACAATGAGCAGTTCTTC. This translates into CASSLQPGQGDNEQFF.

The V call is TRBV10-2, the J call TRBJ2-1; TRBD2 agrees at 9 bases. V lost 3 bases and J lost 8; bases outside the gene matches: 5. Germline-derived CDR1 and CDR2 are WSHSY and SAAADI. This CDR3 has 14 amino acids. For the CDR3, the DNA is TGCGCCAGCAGTGACGGGACTAGCCTCCATGAGCAGTTCTTC. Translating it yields CASSDGTSLHEQFF.

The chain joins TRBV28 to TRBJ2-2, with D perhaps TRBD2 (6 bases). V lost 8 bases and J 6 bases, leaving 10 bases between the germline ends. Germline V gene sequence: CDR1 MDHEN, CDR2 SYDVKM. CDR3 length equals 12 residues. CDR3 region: CASRGAAGELFF. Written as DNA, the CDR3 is TGTGCCAGCCGCGGGGCGGCCGGGGAGCTGTTTTTT.

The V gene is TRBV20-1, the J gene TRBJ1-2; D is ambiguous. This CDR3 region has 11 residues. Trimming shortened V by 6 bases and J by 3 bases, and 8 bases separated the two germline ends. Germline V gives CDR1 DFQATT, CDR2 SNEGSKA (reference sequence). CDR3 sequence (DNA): TGCAGTGCCCCTAGTCACTATGGCTACACCTTC. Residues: CSAPSHYGYTF.

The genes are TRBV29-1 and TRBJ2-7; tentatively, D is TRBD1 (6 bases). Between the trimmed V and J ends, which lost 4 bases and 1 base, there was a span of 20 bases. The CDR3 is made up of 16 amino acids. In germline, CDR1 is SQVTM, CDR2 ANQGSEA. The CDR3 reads CSVAGNRARGSYEQYF. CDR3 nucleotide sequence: TGCAGCGTTGCCGGTAACAGGGCCCGCGGTTCCTACGAGCAGTACTTC.

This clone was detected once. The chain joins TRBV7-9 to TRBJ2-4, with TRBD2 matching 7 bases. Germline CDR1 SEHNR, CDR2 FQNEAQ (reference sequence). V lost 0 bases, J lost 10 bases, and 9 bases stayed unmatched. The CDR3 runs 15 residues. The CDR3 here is CASSLAGGREWIQYF. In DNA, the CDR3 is TGTGCCAGCAGCTTAGCGGGAGGGAGGGAATGGATTCAGTACTTC.

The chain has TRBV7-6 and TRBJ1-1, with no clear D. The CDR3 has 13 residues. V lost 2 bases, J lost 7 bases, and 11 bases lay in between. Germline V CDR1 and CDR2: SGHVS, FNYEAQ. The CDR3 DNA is TGTGCCAGCAGCTTAAACGGACTTGTTGAAGCTTTCTTT. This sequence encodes CASSLNGLVEAFF.

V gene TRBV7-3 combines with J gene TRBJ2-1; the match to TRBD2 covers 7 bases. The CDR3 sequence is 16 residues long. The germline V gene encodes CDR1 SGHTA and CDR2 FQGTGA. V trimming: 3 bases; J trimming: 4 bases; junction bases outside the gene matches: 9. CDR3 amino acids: CASSFLGGGTYNEQFF. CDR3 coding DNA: TGTGCCAGCAGCTTTCTAGGCGGGGGTACTTACAATGAGCAGTTCTTC.

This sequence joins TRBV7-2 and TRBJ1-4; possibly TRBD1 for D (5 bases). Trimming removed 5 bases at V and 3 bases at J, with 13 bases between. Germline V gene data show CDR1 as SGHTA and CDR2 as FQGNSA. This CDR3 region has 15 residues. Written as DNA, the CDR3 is TGTGCCAGCAGCCCCGGCGGGACGGCTAATGAAAAACTGTTTTTT. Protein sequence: CASSPGGTANEKLFF.

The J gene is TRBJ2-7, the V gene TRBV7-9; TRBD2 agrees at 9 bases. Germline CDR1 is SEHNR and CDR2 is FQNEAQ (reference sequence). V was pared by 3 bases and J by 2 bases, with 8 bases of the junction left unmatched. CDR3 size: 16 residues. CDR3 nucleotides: TGTGCCAGCAGCTTCCCGACTAGCGGAGGAACCTACGAGCAGTACTTC. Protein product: CASSFPTSGGTYEQYF.

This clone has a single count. The CDR3 region is CASSSFADWGYGGELFF. The CDR3 coding sequence is TGTGCCAGCAGCTCCTTCGCGGACTGGGGTTACGGCGGGGAGCTGTTTTTT. The chain carries TRBV13 and TRBJ2-2; tentatively, D is TRBD2 (5 bases). CDR1 and CDR2 from the germline V gene are PRHDT and FYEKMQ (reference sequence). This CDR3 is 17 amino acids long. V dropped 4 bases and J dropped 7 bases, with 22 bases sitting between them.

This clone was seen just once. The CDR3 spells CASGVGGETQYF. The CDR3 DNA reads TGTGCCAGCGGTGTGGGAGGAGAGACCCAGTACTTC. The chain recombines TRBV9 with TRBJ2-5; maybe TRBD2 (6 bases). This CDR3 spans 12 amino acids. The germline V gene has CDR1 SGDLS and CDR2 YYNGEE. V was clipped by 7 bases and J by 4 bases, with 11 bases between them. The full variable domain, with the rest looked up from reference TRBV9 and TRBJ2-5, is DSGVTQTPKHLITATGQRVTLRCSPRSGDLSVYWYQQSLDQGLQFLIQYYNGEERAKGNILERFSAQQFPDLHSELNLSSLELGDSALYFCASGVGGETQYFGPGTRLLVL.

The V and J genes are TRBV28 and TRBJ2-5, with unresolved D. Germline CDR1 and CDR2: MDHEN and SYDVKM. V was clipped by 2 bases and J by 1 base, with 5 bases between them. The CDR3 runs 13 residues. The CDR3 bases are TGTGCCAGCAGTTTAACCACCCAAGAGACCCAGTACTTC. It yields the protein CASSLTTQETQYF.

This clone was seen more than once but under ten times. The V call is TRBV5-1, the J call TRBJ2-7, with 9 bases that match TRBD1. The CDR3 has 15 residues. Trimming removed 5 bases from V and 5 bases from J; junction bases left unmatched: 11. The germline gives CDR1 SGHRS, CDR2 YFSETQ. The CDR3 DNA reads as TGCGCCAGCAGACCACCTGGGACAGGGCTCCACGAGCAGTACTTC. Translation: CASRPPGTGLHEQYF.

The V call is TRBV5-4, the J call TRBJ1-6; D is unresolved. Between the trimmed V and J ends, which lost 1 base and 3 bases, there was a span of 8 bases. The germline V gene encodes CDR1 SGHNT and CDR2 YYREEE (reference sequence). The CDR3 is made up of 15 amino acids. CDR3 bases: TGTGCCAGCAGCTTGAGTACAGACTATAATTCACCCCTCCACTTT. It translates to CASSLSTDYNSPLHF.

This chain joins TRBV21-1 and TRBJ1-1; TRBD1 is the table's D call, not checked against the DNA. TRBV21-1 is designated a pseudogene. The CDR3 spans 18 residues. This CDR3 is CASSRHRGPGLVNTEAFF. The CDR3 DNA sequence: TGTGCCAGCAGCCGCCACAGGGGGCCCGGGTTAGTTAACACTGAAGCTTTCTTT.

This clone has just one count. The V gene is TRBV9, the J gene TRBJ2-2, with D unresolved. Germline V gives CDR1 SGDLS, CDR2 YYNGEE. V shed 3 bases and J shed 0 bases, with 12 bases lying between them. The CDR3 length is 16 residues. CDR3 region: CASSAQSRTNTGELFF. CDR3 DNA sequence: TGTGCCAGCAGCGCGCAATCCCGGACGAACACCGGGGAGCTGTTTTTT.

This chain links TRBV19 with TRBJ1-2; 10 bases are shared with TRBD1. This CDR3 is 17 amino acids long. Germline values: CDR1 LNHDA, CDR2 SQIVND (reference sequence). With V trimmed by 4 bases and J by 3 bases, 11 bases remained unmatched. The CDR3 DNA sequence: TGTGCCAGTAGTACACCTCCGGGACAGGGGTCGTACTATGGCTACACCTTC. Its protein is CASSTPPGQGSYYGYTF. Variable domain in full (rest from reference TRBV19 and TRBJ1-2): DGGITQSPKYLFRKEGQNVTLSCEQNLNHDAMYWYRQDPGQGLRLIYYSQIVNDFQKGDIAEGYSVSREKKESFPLTVTSAQKNPTAFYLCASSTPPGQGSYYGYTFGSGTRLTVV.

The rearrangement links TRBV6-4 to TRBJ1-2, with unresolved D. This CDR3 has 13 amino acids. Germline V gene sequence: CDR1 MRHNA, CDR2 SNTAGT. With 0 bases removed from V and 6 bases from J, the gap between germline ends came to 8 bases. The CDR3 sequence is CASSDSGRNGYTF. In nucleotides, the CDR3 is TGTGCCAGCAGTGACTCGGGCAGGAATGGCTACACCTTC.

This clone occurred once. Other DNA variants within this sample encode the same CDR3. CDR3 residues: CASSEASSNYGYTF. The CDR3 DNA reads TGTGCCAGCAGTGAAGCGAGCAGCAACTATGGCTACACCTTC. The chain couples TRBV2 to TRBJ1-2, with D unresolved. This CDR3 is 14 amino acids long. Germline assignment: CDR1 SNHLY and CDR2 FYNNEI. Trimming pared 0 bases from V and 2 bases from J, leaving 7 bases between.

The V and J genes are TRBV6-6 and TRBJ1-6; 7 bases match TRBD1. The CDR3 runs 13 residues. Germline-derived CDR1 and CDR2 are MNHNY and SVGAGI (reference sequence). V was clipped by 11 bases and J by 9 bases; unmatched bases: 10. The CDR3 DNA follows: TGTGCCGGTAACTCAGGGGGAGGTTCACCCCTCCACTTT. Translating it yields CAGNSGGGSPLHF.

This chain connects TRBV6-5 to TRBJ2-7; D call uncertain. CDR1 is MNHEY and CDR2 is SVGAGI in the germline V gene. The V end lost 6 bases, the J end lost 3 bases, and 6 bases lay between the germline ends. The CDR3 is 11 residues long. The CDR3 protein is CASSPRYEQYF. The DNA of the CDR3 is TGTGCCAGCAGCCCCCGCTACGAGCAGTACTTC.

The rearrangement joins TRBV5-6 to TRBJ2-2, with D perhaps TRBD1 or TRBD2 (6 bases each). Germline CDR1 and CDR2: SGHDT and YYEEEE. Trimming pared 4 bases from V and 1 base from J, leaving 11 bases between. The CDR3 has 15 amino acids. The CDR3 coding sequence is TGTGCCAGCAGCCTACAGGGAGGGAACACCGGGGAGCTGTTTTTT. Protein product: CASSLQGGNTGELFF. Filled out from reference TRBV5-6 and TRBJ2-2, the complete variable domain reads DAGVTQSPTHLIKTRGQQVTLRCSPKSGHDTVSWYQQALGQGPQFIFQYYEEEERQRGNFPDRFSGHQFPNYSSELNVNALLLGDSALYLCASSLQGGNTGELFFGEGSRLTVL.

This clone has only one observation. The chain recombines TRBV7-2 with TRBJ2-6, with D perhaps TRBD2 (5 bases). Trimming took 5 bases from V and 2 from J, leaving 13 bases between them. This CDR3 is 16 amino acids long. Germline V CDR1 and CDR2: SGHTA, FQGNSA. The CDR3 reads CASSMDWTPGANVLTF. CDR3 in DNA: TGTGCCAGCAGCATGGACTGGACCCCTGGGGCCAACGTCCTGACTTTC.

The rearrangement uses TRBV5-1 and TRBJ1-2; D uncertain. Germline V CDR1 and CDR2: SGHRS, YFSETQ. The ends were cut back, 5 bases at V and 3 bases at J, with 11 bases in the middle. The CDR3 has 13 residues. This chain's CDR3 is CASRRADYYGYTF. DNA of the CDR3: TGCGCCAGCAGAAGGGCCGATTACTATGGCTACACCTTC.

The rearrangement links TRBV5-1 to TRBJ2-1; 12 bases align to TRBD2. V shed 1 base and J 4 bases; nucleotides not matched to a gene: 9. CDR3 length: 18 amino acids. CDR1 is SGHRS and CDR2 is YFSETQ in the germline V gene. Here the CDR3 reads CASSLLTLAGGDYNEQFF. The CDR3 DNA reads TGCGCCAGCAGCTTGTTGACCCTAGCGGGAGGGGATTACAATGAGCAGTTCTTC.

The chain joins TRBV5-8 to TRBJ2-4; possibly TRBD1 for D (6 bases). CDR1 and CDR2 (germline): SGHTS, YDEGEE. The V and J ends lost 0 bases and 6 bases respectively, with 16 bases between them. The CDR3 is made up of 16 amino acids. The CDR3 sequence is CASSLEGGWVGNIQYF. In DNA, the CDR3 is TGTGCCAGCAGCTTGGAAGGGGGATGGGTCGGAAACATTCAGTACTTC.

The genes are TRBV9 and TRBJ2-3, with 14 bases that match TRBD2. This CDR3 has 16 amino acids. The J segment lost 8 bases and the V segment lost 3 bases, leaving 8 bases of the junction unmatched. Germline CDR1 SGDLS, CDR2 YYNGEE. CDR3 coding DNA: TGTGCCAGCAGCGGCGGACTAGCGGGAGGTCAAGGTACGCAGTATTTT. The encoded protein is CASSGGLAGGQGTQYF.

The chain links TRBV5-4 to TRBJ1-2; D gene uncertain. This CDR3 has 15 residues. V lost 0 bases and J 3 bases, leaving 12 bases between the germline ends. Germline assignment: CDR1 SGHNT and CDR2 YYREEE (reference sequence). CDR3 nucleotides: TGTGCCAGCAGCTTGGATGGTCGGGGTGACTATGGCTACACCTTC. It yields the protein CASSLDGRGDYGYTF.